Below, 28 T cell receptor beta chains from the same sample are listed, as sequenced in a study of T cell repertoires in cytomegalovirus infection. A single record per CDR3 protein comes from TCRdb applying MiXCR to the reads. The sample contains 350,000 to 400,000 distinct CDR3 sequences, 34% of which appear only once. Antigens of these TCRs are unknown. The sample in question was cultured PBMCs, obtained from culture after CMV antigen stimulation. Receptors originate from a human donor in good health (CMV status not recorded). Some clones in this sample may be carry-over from other donors' samples.

V and J are TRBV7-9 and TRBJ1-5; D may be TRBD1 (5 bases). Trimming pared 1 base from V and 9 bases from J, leaving 19 bases between. CDR3 length equals 16 residues. From germline, CDR1 is SEHNR and CDR2 FQNEAQ (reference sequence). CDR3 DNA sequence: TGTGCCAGCAGCTTAGGGCCGGGACCGCAGGGAGGGCCCCAGCATTTT. Its protein is CASSLGPGPQGGPQHF.

V gene TRBV2 combines with J gene TRBJ1-6; D call uncertain. V lost 8 bases and J lost 14, with 10 bases in between. There are 10 residues in the CDR3. Germline loops: CDR1 SNHLY, CDR2 FYNNEI. In DNA form, the CDR3 reads TGTGCCAGCCGGGTTAGGTCCCTCCACTTT. Its translation: CASRVRSLHF.

This clonotype came up a few times. The chain links TRBV24-1 to TRBJ2-7; TRBD1 matches 8 bases. The V gene's germline CDR1 is KGHDR and CDR2 SFDVKD. The CDR3 spans 15 residues. The V gene end was trimmed by 3 bases and the J gene end by 2 bases; junction bases not matched to a gene: 5. The chain's CDR3 is CATSDHGTGPYEQYF. CDR3 bases: TGTGCCACCAGTGATCACGGGACAGGCCCCTACGAGCAGTACTTC.

The chain has TRBV5-1 and TRBJ2-1; TRBD2 matches at 13 bases. Losses at the gene ends were 3 bases for V and 8 bases for J; bases not matched to a gene: 5. Per germline, CDR1 SGHRS and CDR2 YFSETQ. The CDR3 length is 15 residues. The CDR3 nucleotides read TGCGCCAGCAGCTACGGACTAGCGGGAGTACATGAGCAGTTCTTC. Translated, it gives CASSYGLAGVHEQFF.

The J gene is TRBJ2-7, the V gene TRBV7-2; D unclear. Germline V lookup: CDR1 SGHTA, CDR2 FQGNSA. V shed 5 bases and J shed 2 bases, with 16 bases lying between them. The CDR3 is made up of 15 amino acids. In DNA, the CDR3 is TGTGCCAGCAGCCTCTCGGTCTCTACAACCTACGAGCAGTACTTC. Translating it yields CASSLSVSTTYEQYF.

Comment on this clonotype: This likely comes from a read error, as the CDR3 has no conserved phenylalanine or tryptophan at its end. The gene calls are TRBV7-9 and TRBJ2-3, with 10 bases matching TRBD1. V gave up 4 bases and J gave up 1 base; unmatched junction bases: 2. Germline CDR1 reads SEHNR; CDR2 reads FQNEAQ (reference sequence). The CDR3 runs to 15 residues. The CDR3 DNA sequence: TGTGCCAGCAGCTACGGACAGGGGGGCACAGATACGCAGTATGTT. It yields the protein CASSYGQGGTDTQYV.

This clonotype was picked up a small number of times. The chain uses TRBV19 and TRBJ2-2; 10 nucleotides align to TRBD2. The CDR3 consists of 20 residues. Germline V gives CDR1 LNHDA, CDR2 SQIVND (reference sequence). The ends lost 3 bases at V and 6 bases at J; junction bases unmatched: 19. CDR3 sequence reads: CASSIGGGRWLAGAAGELFF. In nucleotides, the CDR3 is TGTGCCAGTAGTATCGGGGGCGGTCGTTGGCTAGCGGGAGCGGCCGGGGAGCTGTTTTTT. The entire variable domain, with the rest obtained from reference TRBV19 and TRBJ2-2, is as follows: DGGITQSPKYLFRKEGQNVTLSCEQNLNHDAMYWYRQDPGQGLRLIYYSQIVNDFQKGDIAEGYSVSREKKESFPLTVTSAQKNPTAFYLCASSIGGGRWLAGAAGELFFGEGSRLTVL.

This clonotype has just a few counts. V and J are TRBV4-3 and TRBJ1-2, with TRBD1 identical over 9 bases. Germline trimming cut 0 bases from V and 12 bases from J; bases unmatched to any gene: 8. The germline V gene has CDR1 LGHNA and CDR2 YSLEER. The CDR3 length is 14 residues. This CDR3 reads CASSQEWGQGHHTF. CDR3 sequence (DNA): TGCGCCAGCAGCCAAGAATGGGGACAGGGACATCACACCTTC.

This chain links TRBV7-8 with TRBJ2-3, with 9 bases matching TRBD2. This CDR3 contains 17 residues. CDR1 and CDR2 from the germline V gene are SGHVS and FQNEAQ. The trim removed 2 bases at V and 2 bases at J, leaving 8 bases unmatched. This CDR3 is CASSLSLAGRPTDTQYF. Written as DNA, the CDR3 is TGTGCCAGCAGCTTAAGCCTAGCGGGACGCCCCACAGATACGCAGTATTTT.

This clonotype was seen at least ten times. The rearrangement links TRBV7-2 to TRBJ2-3; TRBD1 is a possible D gene (5 bases). Trimming removed 1 base at V and 2 bases at J, with 10 bases between. Per germline, CDR1 SGHTA and CDR2 FQGNSA. The CDR3 runs 15 residues. The CDR3 DNA sequence: TGTGCCAGCAGCTTAGGGGGCTTGTTCACAGATACGCAGTATTTT. This gives the protein CASSLGGLFTDTQYF.

V and J are TRBV27 and TRBJ2-7; D is unclear. In germline, CDR1 is MNHEY, CDR2 SMNVEV (reference sequence). The CDR3 covers 12 residues. Trimming pared 6 bases from V and 4 bases from J, leaving 10 bases between. The CDR3 region is CASRAGTYEQYF. In nucleotides, the CDR3 is TGTGCCAGCAGGGCTGGTACTTACGAGCAGTACTTC.

The chain recombines TRBV10-3 with TRBJ1-2, with D possibly matching TRBD1 (5 bases). The CDR3 consists of 16 residues. Looked up from germline, CDR1 is ENHRY and CDR2 is SYGVKD. V lost 2 bases and J 0 bases, leaving 13 bases between the germline ends. CDR3 residues: CAISETNRPTNYGYTF. The CDR3 nucleotides are TGTGCCATCAGTGAGACGAACAGGCCGACTAACTATGGCTACACCTTC.

The genes are TRBV18 and TRBJ1-2; no definite D call. Between the trimmed V and J ends, which lost 3 bases and 10 bases, there was a span of 12 bases. The CDR3 is 12 amino acids. Germline assignment: CDR1 KGHSH and CDR2 LQKENI. CDR3 nucleotides: TGTGCCAGCTCACCCGGCCGGGGTCACTACACCTTC. It codes for CASSPGRGHYTF.

The chain combines TRBV5-1 with TRBJ2-1; D is ambiguous. CDR1 SGHRS and CDR2 YFSETQ come from the germline V gene. This CDR3 region has 15 residues. V shed 3 bases and J shed 7 bases, with 17 bases lying between them. CDR3 coding DNA: TGCGCCAGCAGCTCCGAGACCTCGACTGGTAATGAGCAGTTCTTC. Amino acids: CASSSETSTGNEQFF.

This clonotype came up once. The V gene is TRBV6-4, the J gene TRBJ2-1; 7 bases fit TRBD2. CDR3 length: 18 amino acids. V lost 3 bases to trimming and J lost 1 base; unmatched junction nucleotides: 12. Germline CDR1 reads MRHNA; CDR2 reads SNTAGT. CDR3 in amino acids: CASSEFLSRERSYNEQFF. The CDR3 DNA is TGTGCCAGCAGTGAGTTCCTTTCGCGGGAGCGATCCTACAATGAGCAGTTCTTC.

This chain links TRBV6-6 with TRBJ1-1; D call uncertain. In germline, CDR1 is MNHNY, CDR2 SVGAGI (reference sequence). V lost 2 bases and J 1 base, leaving 5 bases between the germline ends. This CDR3 region has 13 residues. CDR3 DNA sequence: TGTGCCAGCAGTTACCTGGAGAACACTGAAGCTTTCTTT. Amino acids: CASSYLENTEAFF.

The rearrangement uses TRBV12-3 or TRBV12-4 and TRBJ2-1, with TRBD2 as a possible D gene (5 bases). Trimming removed 7 bases from V and 8 bases from J, with 15 bases in between. This CDR3 is 13 amino acids long. DNA of the CDR3: TGTGCCAGCACTACACTAGGATTCCATGAGCAGTTCTTC. Translating it yields CASTTLGFHEQFF.

The table lists this clonotype with a few counts. The rearrangement uses TRBV20-1 and TRBJ2-5; TRBD2 aligns across 9 bases. V lost 0 bases to trimming and J lost 4 bases; unmatched junction nucleotides: 9. The CDR3 has 16 amino acids. CDR1 DFQATT and CDR2 SNEGSKA come from the germline V gene (reference sequence). The chain's CDR3 is CSARDLAGNVLETQYF. CDR3 bases: TGCAGTGCTAGAGATCTAGCGGGAAACGTCCTAGAGACCCAGTACTTC.

The chain couples TRBV18 to TRBJ1-1; the D gene is possibly TRBD1 (6 bases). The CDR3 loop spans 16 amino acids. CDR1 and CDR2 (germline): KGHSH, LQKENI. Trimming cost V 5 bases and J 7 bases, with 23 bases left between them. The chain's CDR3 is CASSSRDMVTSGEAFF. The DNA of the CDR3 is TGTGCCAGCTCATCCCGGGACATGGTAACCTCGGGTGAAGCTTTCTTT.

This sequence joins TRBV5-4 and TRBJ1-1; D is ambiguous. Germline V CDR1 and CDR2: SGHNT, YYREEE (reference sequence). The CDR3 has 14 amino acids. The V gene lost 4 bases and the J gene lost 1 base, with 11 bases spanning the gap. CDR3 bases: TGTGCCAGCAGCGGAGGGTATTCGAACACTGAAGCTTTCTTT. Residues: CASSGGYSNTEAFF.

In its sample, this clonotype was seen a few times. The V call is TRBV6-2 or TRBV6-3, the J call TRBJ1-2; tentatively, D is TRBD1 (6 bases). The CDR3 loop spans 13 amino acids. Trimming took off 8 bases at V and 5 bases at J, with 15 bases between the two ends. CDR1 is MNHEY and CDR2 is SVGEGT in the germline V gene. The CDR3 region is CASASSGAYGYTF. The CDR3 bases are TGTGCCAGCGCCTCTTCGGGGGCGTATGGCTACACCTTC.

This clonotype has more than one count but fewer than ten. The gene calls are TRBV25-1 and TRBJ2-1; 11 bases line up with TRBD2. The CDR3 is 19 residues long. The trim removed 4 bases at V and 1 base at J, leaving 12 bases unmatched. Germline CDR1 reads MGHDK; CDR2 reads SYGVNS. CDR3 protein: CASSGSRGTSGNSYNEQFF. The CDR3 DNA reads TGTGCCAGCAGTGGGTCCCGCGGGACTAGCGGAAATTCCTACAATGAGCAGTTCTTC. Filled out from reference TRBV25-1 and TRBJ2-1, the complete variable domain reads EADIYQTPRYLVIGTGKKITLECSQTMGHDKMYWYQQDPGMELHLIHYSYGVNSTEKGDLSSESTVSRIRTEHFPLTLESARPSHTSQYLCASSGSRGTSGNSYNEQFFGPGTRLTVL.

This clonotype was found a few times. The chain is built from TRBV7-9 and TRBJ2-7; 9 bases agree with TRBD2. Trimming took 1 base from V and 4 from J; bases not matched to a gene: 8. Germline V CDR1 and CDR2: SEHNR, FQNEAQ (reference sequence). The CDR3 loop spans 16 amino acids. As DNA, the CDR3 is TGTGCCAGCAGCTTAGGACCGACTAGCGGTGGGTACGAGCAGTACTTC. Its translation: CASSLGPTSGGYEQYF.

This clonotype was seen repeatedly, ten times or more. The gene calls are TRBV7-2 and TRBJ1-2; D is uncertain. Germline assignment: CDR1 SGHTA and CDR2 FQGNSA. The V and J ends lost 1 base and 2 bases respectively, with 8 bases between them. CDR3 length: 14 residues. For the CDR3, the DNA is TGTGCCAGCAGCTTAGGCGGGGTAAACTATGGCTACACCTTC. It encodes CASSLGGVNYGYTF.

This clonotype was picked up a small number of times. V gene TRBV7-9 combines with J gene TRBJ2-6; D possibly uses TRBD1 or TRBD2 (6 bases each). Germline CDR1 SEHNR, CDR2 FQNEAQ (reference sequence). Trimming took 1 base from V and 4 from J, leaving 11 bases between them. This CDR3 spans 16 amino acids. DNA of the CDR3: TGTGCCAGCAGCTTAGTAGGGGGGACCGGGGCCAACGTCCTGACTTTC. It specifies CASSLVGGTGANVLTF.

The rearrangement joins TRBV7-2 to TRBJ1-1; D unclear. The CDR3 covers 13 residues. CDR1 and CDR2 from the germline V gene are SGHTA and FQGNSA. Trimming removed 3 bases at V and 3 bases at J, with 8 bases between. This CDR3 reads CASSFRVHTEAFF. CDR3 sequence (DNA): TGTGCCAGCAGCTTTAGGGTACACACTGAAGCTTTCTTT.

The chain has TRBV5-1 and TRBJ1-5; 10 positions match TRBD1. Per germline, CDR1 SGHRS and CDR2 YFSETQ. The CDR3 runs to 15 residues. The V gene end was trimmed by 5 bases and the J gene end by 7 bases; junction bases not matched to a gene: 9. CDR3 residues: CASSPGQGPYQPQHF. The CDR3 nucleotides read TGCGCCAGCAGTCCGGGACAGGGGCCATACCAGCCCCAGCATTTT.

This clonotype was seen at least ten times. The J gene is TRBJ2-5, the V gene TRBV12-3 or TRBV12-4, with TRBD2 matching over 7 bases. This CDR3 has 14 amino acids. V dropped 7 bases and J dropped 3; count of bases not matched to a gene: 8. The CDR3 DNA follows: TGTGCCAGCACCGGGGGTGGGGGGGAAGAGACCCAGTACTTC. It encodes CASTGGGGEETQYF.